Sequencing of this TCR beta chain was carried out in a study of regulatory T cells in long-lasting Graves disease. Study findings and constraints: TRBV28, TRBJ1-2 and TRBJ2-5 were favored in persistent disease. Because few samples were included, accuracy may have been lower. Between persistent patients, about 2,700 public clonotypes were shared, exceeding the 966 shared between new patients.

Building the TCR beta libraries relied on iRepertoire HTBI primers, and CDR3 regions underwent Arm-PCR. TCRdb fed the multiplex PCR reads into MiXCR, producing one record per CDR3 protein. The sample records over 450,000 distinct CDR3 sequences, about 12% being singletons. The CDR3 is made up of 15 amino acids. Trimming cost V 0 bases and J 8 bases; bases outside gene matches: 8. Germline V gene sequence: CDR1 GTSNPN, CDR2 SVGIG (reference sequence). This clonotype was counted many times. The antigen is undetermined. Time point specified: newly diagnosed GD, antithyroid drugs for less than 3 months. RNA isolated from PBMCs was used to make the TCR library. Patients met American Thyroid Association criteria for Graves' disease. The sample was also reused in another study, on T cells in Graves' hyperthyroidism and ophthalmopathy.

J is TRBJ1-4 and V is TRBV30; the match to TRBD1 covers 8 bases. The receptor comes from a woman in her twenties or thirties with Graves disease. This material consisted of peripheral blood mononuclear cells (PBMCs), taken at new diagnosis, from a patient treated with antithyroid drugs. DNA for the CDR3: TGTGCCTGGAGTGTCACCGGGACAGGCAAAGAAAAACTGTTTTTT. Its protein is CAWSVTGTGKEKLFF.